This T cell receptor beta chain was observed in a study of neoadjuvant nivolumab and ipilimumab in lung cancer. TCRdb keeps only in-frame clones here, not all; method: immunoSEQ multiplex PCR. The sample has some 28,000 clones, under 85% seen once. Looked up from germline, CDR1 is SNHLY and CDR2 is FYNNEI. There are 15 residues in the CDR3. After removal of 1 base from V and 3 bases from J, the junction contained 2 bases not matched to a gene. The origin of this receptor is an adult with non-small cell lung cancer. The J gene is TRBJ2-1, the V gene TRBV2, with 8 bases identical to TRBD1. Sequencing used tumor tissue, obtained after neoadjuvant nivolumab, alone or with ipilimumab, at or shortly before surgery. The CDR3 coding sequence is TGTGCCAGCAGTGAAGAGGGGACAGGCTACAATGAGCAGTTCTTC. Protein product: CASSEEGTGYNEQFF.